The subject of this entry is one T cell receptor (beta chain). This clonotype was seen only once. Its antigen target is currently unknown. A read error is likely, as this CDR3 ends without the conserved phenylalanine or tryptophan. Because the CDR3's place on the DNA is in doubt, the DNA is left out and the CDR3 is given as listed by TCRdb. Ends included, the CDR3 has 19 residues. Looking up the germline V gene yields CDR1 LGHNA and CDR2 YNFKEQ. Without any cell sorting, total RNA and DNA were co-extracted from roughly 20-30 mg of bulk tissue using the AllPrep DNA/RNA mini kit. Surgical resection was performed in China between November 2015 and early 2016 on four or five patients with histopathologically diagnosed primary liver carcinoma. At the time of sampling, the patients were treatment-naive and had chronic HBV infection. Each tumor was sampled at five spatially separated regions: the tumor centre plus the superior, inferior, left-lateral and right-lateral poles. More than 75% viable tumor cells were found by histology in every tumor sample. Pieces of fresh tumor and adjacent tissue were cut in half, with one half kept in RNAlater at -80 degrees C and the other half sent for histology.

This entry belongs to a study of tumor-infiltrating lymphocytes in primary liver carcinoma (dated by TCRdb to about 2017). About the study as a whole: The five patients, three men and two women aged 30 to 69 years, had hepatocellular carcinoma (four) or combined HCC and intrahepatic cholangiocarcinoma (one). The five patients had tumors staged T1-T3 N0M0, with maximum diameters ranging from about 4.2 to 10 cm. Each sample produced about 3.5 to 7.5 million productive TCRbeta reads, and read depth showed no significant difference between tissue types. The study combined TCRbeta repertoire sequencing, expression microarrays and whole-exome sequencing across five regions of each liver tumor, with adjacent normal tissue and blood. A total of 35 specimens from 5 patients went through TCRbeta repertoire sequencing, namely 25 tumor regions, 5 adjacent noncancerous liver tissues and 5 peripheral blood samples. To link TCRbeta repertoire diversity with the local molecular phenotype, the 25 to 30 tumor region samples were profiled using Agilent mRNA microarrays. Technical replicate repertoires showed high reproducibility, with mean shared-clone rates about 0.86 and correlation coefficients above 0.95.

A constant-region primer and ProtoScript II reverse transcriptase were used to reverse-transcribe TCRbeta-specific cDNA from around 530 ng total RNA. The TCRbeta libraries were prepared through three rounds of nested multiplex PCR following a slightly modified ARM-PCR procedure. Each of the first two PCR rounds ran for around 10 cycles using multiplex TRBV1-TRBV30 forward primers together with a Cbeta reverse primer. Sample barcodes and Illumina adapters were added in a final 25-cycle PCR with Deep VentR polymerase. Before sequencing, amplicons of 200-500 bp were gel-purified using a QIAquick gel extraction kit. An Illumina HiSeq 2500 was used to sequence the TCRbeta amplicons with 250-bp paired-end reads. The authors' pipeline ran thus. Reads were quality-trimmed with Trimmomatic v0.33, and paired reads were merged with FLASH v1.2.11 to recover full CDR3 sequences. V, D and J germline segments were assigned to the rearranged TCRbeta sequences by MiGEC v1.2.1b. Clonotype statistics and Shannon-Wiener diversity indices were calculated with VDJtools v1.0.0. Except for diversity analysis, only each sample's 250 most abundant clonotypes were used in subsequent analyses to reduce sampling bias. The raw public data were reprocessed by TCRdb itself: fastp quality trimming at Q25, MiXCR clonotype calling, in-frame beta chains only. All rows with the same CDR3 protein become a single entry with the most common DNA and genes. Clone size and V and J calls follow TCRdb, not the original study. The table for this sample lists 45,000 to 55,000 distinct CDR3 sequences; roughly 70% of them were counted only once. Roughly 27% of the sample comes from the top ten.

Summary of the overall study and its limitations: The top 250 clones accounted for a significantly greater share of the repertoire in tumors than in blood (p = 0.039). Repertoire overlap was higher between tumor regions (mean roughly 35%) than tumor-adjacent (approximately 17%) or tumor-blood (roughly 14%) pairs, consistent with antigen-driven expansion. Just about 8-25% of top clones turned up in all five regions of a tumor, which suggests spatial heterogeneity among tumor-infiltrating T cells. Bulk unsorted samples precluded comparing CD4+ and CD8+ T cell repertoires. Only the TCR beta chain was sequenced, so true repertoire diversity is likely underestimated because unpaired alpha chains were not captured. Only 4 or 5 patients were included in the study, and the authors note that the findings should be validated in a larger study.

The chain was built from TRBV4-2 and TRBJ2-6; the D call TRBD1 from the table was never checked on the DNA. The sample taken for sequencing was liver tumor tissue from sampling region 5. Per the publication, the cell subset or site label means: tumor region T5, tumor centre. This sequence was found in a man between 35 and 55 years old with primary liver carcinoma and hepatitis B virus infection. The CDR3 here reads CASSQEWATAISGANVPTS.